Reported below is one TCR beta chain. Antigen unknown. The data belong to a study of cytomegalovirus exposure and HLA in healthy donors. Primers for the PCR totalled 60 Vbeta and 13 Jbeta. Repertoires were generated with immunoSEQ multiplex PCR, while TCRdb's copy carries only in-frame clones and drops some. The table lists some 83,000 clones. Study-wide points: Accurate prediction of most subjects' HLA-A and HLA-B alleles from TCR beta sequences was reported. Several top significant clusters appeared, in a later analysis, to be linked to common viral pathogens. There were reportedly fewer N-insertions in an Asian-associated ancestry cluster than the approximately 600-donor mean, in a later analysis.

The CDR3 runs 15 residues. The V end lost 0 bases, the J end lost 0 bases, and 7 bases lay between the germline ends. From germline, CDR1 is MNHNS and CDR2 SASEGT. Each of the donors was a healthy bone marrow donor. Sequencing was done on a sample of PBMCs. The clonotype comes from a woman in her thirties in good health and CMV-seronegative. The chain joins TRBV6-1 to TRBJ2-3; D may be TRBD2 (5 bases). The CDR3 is CASSEAPGSTDTQYF. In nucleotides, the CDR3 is TGTGCCAGCAGTGAAGCCCCGGGGAGCACAGATACGCAGTATTTT.